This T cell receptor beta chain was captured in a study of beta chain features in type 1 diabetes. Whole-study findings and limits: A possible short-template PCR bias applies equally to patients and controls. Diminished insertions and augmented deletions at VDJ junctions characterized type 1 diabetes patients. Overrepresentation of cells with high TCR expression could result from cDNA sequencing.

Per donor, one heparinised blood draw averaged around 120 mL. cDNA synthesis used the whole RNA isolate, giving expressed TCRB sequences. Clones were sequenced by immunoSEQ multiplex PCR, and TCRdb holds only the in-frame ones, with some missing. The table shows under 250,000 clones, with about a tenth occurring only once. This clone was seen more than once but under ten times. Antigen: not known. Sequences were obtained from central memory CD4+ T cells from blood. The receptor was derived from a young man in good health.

The CDR3 DNA follows: TGTGCCAGCTCACCGGGTTGGAACTATGGCTACACCTTC. Translated, it gives CASSPGWNYGYTF. This chain joins TRBV18 and TRBJ1-2, with D unclear. Germline-derived CDR1 and CDR2 are KGHSH and LQKENI. V lost 3 bases and J 2 bases, leaving 7 bases between the germline ends. CDR3 length: 13 residues.